A single sample is the source of the 21 T cell receptor beta chains below, sequenced in a study of CD8 T cells in Susac syndrome. Reverse transcription of roughly 0.5 to 1 ug RNA was carried out with random hexamers. TCRdb recomputed calls from the immunoSEQ multiplex PCR reads with MiXCR, one row per CDR3 protein. The sample lists about 280,000 distinct CDR3 sequences; approximately 84% were seen once. The sequenced material came from CD8+ T cells from PBMCs. The receptors derive from a human donor with multiple sclerosis.

The chain is built from TRBV7-9 and TRBJ2-2; D is perhaps TRBD1 (6 bases). Trimming removed 5 bases at V and 5 bases at J, with 12 bases between. Per germline, CDR1 SEHNR and CDR2 FQNEAQ (reference sequence). The CDR3 has 14 amino acids. DNA for the CDR3: TGTGCCAGCAGCCCGAGGACAGCTACCGGGGAGCTGTTTTTT. Amino acids: CASSPRTATGELFF.

J is TRBJ1-1 and V is TRBV19, with D unclear. Germline CDR1 LNHDA, CDR2 SQIVND (reference sequence). The CDR3 is made up of 14 amino acids. V was cut by 3 bases and J by 0 bases, with 8 bases left in between. Written as DNA, the CDR3 is TGTGCCAGTAGTATTCGGGGAATGAACACTGAAGCTTTCTTT. Translating it yields CASSIRGMNTEAFF.

The chain uses TRBV9 and TRBJ1-2; D is uncertain. Trimming removed 3 bases at V and 5 bases at J, with 8 bases between. The CDR3 consists of 12 residues. Germline CDR1 SGDLS, CDR2 YYNGEE. The CDR3 loop reads CASSAGVYGYTF. The CDR3 DNA reads as TGTGCCAGCAGCGCCGGAGTGTATGGCTACACCTTC.

The chain links TRBV7-9 to TRBJ1-1, with D possibly being TRBD1 (5 bases). The CDR3 extends over 17 amino acids. The V gene's germline CDR1 is SEHNR and CDR2 FQNEAQ (reference sequence). With 5 bases removed from V and 2 bases from J, the gap between germline ends came to 21 bases. CDR3 coding DNA: TGTGCCAGCAGCACACCGGGGCGTCAGTCTACAAACACTGAAGCTTTCTTT. It translates to CASSTPGRQSTNTEAFF.

This chain connects TRBV4-1 to TRBJ2-1, with 14 bases that match TRBD2. The V and J ends lost 2 bases and 8 bases, in that order; junction bases with no gene match: 8. Germline loops: CDR1 MGHRA, CDR2 YSYEKL. The CDR3 runs 17 residues. As DNA, the CDR3 is TGCGCCAGCAGCCAACCGGGACTAGCGGGAGTCCCGGATGAGCAGTTCTTC. Amino acid sequence: CASSQPGLAGVPDEQFF.

As concerns this clonotype: A junction end diverges from the germline sequence, so it may reflect a read error. The V call is TRBV5-1, the J call TRBJ2-3; the D is unclear. CDR3 length: 15 residues. Germline V gene data show CDR1 as SGHRS and CDR2 as YFSETQ. The CDR3 here is CASSLEGESRDTQYF. The CDR3 DNA sequence: TGCGCCAGCAGCTTGGAGGGTGAAAGCAGAGATACGCAGTATTTT. Based on the CDR3 plus reference TRBV5-1 and TRBJ2-3, the full variable domain is KAGVTQTPRYLIKTRGQQVTLSCSPISGHRSVSWYQQTPGQGLQFLFEYFSETQRNKGNFPGRFSGRQFSNSRSEMNVSTLELGDSALYLCASSLEGESRDTQYFGPGTRLTVL.

This CDR3 reads CSATKRLAELNEQFF. The DNA of the CDR3 is TGCAGTGCAACAAAAAGACTAGCGGAGCTCAATGAGCAGTTCTTC. The chain employs TRBV20-1 and TRBJ2-1; TRBD2 agrees at 9 bases. CDR3 length: 15 residues. Germline-derived CDR1 and CDR2 are DFQATT and SNEGSKA (reference sequence). The V and J ends lost 6 bases and 6 bases, in that order; junction bases with no gene match: 12.

This clonotype was seen a handful of times. This rearrangement joins TRBV5-1 to TRBJ2-7; maybe TRBD2 (6 bases). V was cut by 4 bases and J by 3 bases, with 14 bases left in between. CDR3 size: 14 residues. The germline CDR1 and CDR2 sequences are SGHRS and YFSETQ. The CDR3 DNA reads as TGCGCCAGCAGCGCGGGGACGCTATACTACGAGCAGTACTTC. Protein: CASSAGTLYYEQYF.

The V gene is TRBV11-2, the J gene TRBJ2-2; a weak D match, TRBD2 (5 bases). The V and J ends lost 5 bases and 4 bases respectively, with 8 bases between them. CDR3 length: 13 amino acids. Germline V lookup: CDR1 SGHAT, CDR2 FQNNGV. CDR3 coding DNA: TGTGCCAGCAGCGGGAGAACCACCGGGGAGCTGTTTTTT. This sequence encodes CASSGRTTGELFF.

V usage is TRBV5-1 and J usage is TRBJ2-2, with a tentative D call TRBD2 (6 bases). The germline V gene encodes CDR1 SGHRS and CDR2 YFSETQ. CDR3 size: 14 residues. Trimming took off 3 bases at V and 3 bases at J, with 9 bases between the two ends. The CDR3 nucleotides are TGCGCCAGCAGCTGGGGACTGTACACCGGGGAGCTGTTTTTT. It yields the protein CASSWGLYTGELFF.

This clonotype has just one count. CDR3 region: CASSKVGAVKNEQFF. In nucleotides, the CDR3 is TGTGCCAGCAGCAAAGTGGGAGCCGTAAAGAATGAGCAGTTCTTC. This sequence joins TRBV21-1 and TRBJ2-1; TRBD2, the table's D call, lacks a check against the DNA. TRBV21-1 counts as a pseudogene. The CDR3 loop spans 15 amino acids.

The chain carries TRBV28 and TRBJ2-1; D uncertain. Per the germline V gene, CDR1 is MDHEN and CDR2 is SYDVKM. Trimming left V 3 bases short and J 5 bases short, with 5 bases between. There are 12 residues in the CDR3. The CDR3 sequence is CASSFWNNEQFF. The CDR3 bases are TGTGCCAGCAGTTTTTGGAACAATGAGCAGTTCTTC.

V is TRBV7-9 and J is TRBJ2-1; no reliable D call. Between the trimmed V and J ends, which lost 2 bases and 7 bases, there was a span of 12 bases. The CDR3 is 14 residues long. The germline gives CDR1 SEHNR, CDR2 FQNEAQ (reference sequence). This CDR3 is CASSLQNLGNEQFF. For the CDR3, the DNA is TGTGCCAGCAGCTTACAGAACCTGGGGAATGAGCAGTTCTTC.

The chain uses TRBV30 and TRBJ2-1; 13 bases line up with TRBD2. The CDR3 runs 14 residues. Germline V lookup: CDR1 GTSNPN, CDR2 SVGIG (reference sequence). The J segment lost 12 bases and the V segment lost 5 bases, leaving 10 bases of the junction unmatched. The CDR3 sequence: CAWDPGLAGEGQFF. CDR3 coding DNA: TGTGCCTGGGATCCCGGACTAGCGGGAGAGGGGCAGTTCTTC.

This chain joins TRBV20-1 and TRBJ2-5; D unresolved. V dropped 2 bases and J dropped 2 bases, with 18 bases sitting between them. The CDR3 contains 16 residues. Germline V gene lookup returns CDR1 DFQATT and CDR2 SNEGSKA (reference sequence). The CDR3 loop is CSARSAFGGDQETQYF. In DNA, the CDR3 is TGCAGTGCTAGAAGCGCCTTCGGCGGAGATCAAGAGACCCAGTACTTC.

This chain uses TRBV7-8 with TRBJ2-1; no reliable D call. CDR1 and CDR2 from the germline V gene are SGHVS and FQNEAQ. Trimming cost V 5 bases and J 4 bases, with 21 bases left between them. The CDR3 extends over 17 amino acids. The CDR3 DNA is TGTGCCAGCAGCCAAAGATCCTCCGCCCCTTCTTACAATGAGCAGTTCTTC. Translated, it gives CASSQRSSAPSYNEQFF. The whole variable domain, remainder taken from reference TRBV7-8 and TRBJ2-1, is GAGVSQSPRYKVAKRGQDVALRCDPISGHVSLFWYQQALGQGPEFLTYFQNEAQLDKSGLPSDRFFAERPEGSVSTLKIQRTQQEDSAVYLCASSQRSSAPSYNEQFFGPGTRLTVL.

Only one count was recorded for this clonotype. This rearrangement joins TRBV12-3 or TRBV12-4 to TRBJ2-7, with TRBD1 identical over 7 bases. This CDR3 spans 13 amino acids. The ends lost 7 bases at V and 7 bases at J; junction bases unmatched: 10. CDR3 coding DNA: TGTGCCAGCACTGACAGGGCCATTACGGAGCAGTACTTC. Protein product: CASTDRAITEQYF.

The genes are TRBV12-5 and TRBJ2-7, with D possibly being TRBD1 or TRBD2 (5 bases each). The CDR3 totals 15 residues. Germline CDR1 LGHNT, CDR2 FRNRAP. Trimming took 6 bases from V and 5 from J, leaving 20 bases between them. In DNA form, the CDR3 reads TGTGCTAGTGGAATGGGAGACAGTTCTGGTAACGAGCAGTACTTC. The encoded protein is CASGMGDSSGNEQYF.

The chain joins TRBV6-2 or TRBV6-3 to TRBJ2-2; 13 nucleotides agree with TRBD2. This CDR3 spans 15 amino acids. Trimming cost V 7 bases and J 6 bases; bases outside gene matches: 5. CDR1 and CDR2 (germline): MNHEY, SVGEGT. CDR3 sequence reads: CASKTSGRAAGELFF. The CDR3 nucleotides read TGTGCCAGCAAAACTAGCGGGAGGGCCGCCGGGGAGCTGTTTTTT.

V usage is TRBV5-1 and J usage is TRBJ2-1; 11 bases are a match to TRBD2. From germline, CDR1 is SGHRS and CDR2 YFSETQ. V dropped 4 bases and J dropped 4; count of bases not matched to a gene: 7. The CDR3 is made up of 16 amino acids. CDR3 bases: TGCGCCAGCAGCGATGGGACTAGCGGTTATTACAATGAGCAGTTCTTC. As protein: CASSDGTSGYYNEQFF.

This rearrangement joins TRBV11-2 to TRBJ2-1; the D gene could be TRBD1 or TRBD2 (5 bases each). V lost 5 bases, J lost 6 bases, and 17 bases lay in between. Germline values: CDR1 SGHAT, CDR2 FQNNGV. This CDR3 is 15 amino acids long. CDR3: CASSPRDGPLNEQFF. Here the CDR3 DNA reads TGTGCCAGCAGCCCCCGGGACGGACCCCTCAATGAGCAGTTCTTC. The full variable domain, in which reference TRBV11-2 and TRBJ2-1 provide the parts outside the CDR3, is EAGVAQSPRYKIIEKRQSVAFWCNPISGHATLYWYQQILGQGPKLLIQFQNNGVVDDSQLPKDRFSAERLKGVDSTLKIQPAKLEDSAVYLCASSPRDGPLNEQFFGPGTRLTVL.